The subject of this entry is one T cell receptor (beta chain). Its antigen is unidentified. These data are taken from a study of shared clonotypes between healthy human individuals. Study-wide points: Depth was large, yet rarefaction showed that sorted-subset sequencing was incomplete.

The length of the CDR3 is 15 residues. Unmatched junction bases numbered 10, after V lost 7 bases and J lost 4 bases. The germline V gene has CDR1 MNHNS and CDR2 SASEGT. Selected positively for CCR7 and CD45RO-negative, naive CD8 cells excluded terminally differentiated effector memory CD45RA+ cells. About 30,000 T cell genomes (roughly 190 ng DNA) went into each sorted-subset replicate. The assay was immunoSEQ multiplex PCR, and TCRdb's table has in-frame clones only and misses some. The sample contains roughly 890,000 clones, 80% to 95% of which appear only once. This TCR was recovered from a man aged 30-40 years in good health. Sequenced input: naive CD8+ T cells sorted from blood. The chain links TRBV6-1 to TRBJ2-1, with 7 nucleotides matching TRBD1. The CDR3 DNA sequence: TGTGCCAGCAATCCGGACAGGACTTCTTACAATGAGCAGTTCTTC. Its protein is CASNPDRTSYNEQFF.